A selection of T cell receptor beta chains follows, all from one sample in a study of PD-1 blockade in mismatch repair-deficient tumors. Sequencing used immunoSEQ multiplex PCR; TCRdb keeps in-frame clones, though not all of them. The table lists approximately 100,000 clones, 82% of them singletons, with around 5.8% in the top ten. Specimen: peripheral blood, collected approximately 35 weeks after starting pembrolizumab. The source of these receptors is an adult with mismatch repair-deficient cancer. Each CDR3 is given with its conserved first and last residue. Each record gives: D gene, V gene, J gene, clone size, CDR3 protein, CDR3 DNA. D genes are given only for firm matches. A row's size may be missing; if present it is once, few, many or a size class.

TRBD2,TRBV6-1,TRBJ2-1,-,CASTVWEGRNEQFF,TGTGCCAGCACGGTCTGGGAGGGGCGGAATGAGCAGTTCTTC
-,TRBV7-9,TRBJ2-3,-,CASSLGGDTDTQYF,TGTGCCAGCAGCTTAGGGGGTGACACAGATACGCAGTATTTT
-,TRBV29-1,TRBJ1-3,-,CSVEGRSSGNTIYF,TGCAGCGTTGAAGGCCGGAGCTCTGGAAACACCATATATTTT
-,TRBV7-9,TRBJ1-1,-,CASSAQVEAFF,TGTGCCAGCAGCGCCCAGGTCGAAGCTTTCTTT
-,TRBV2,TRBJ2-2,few,CASSEGPGELFF,TGTGCCAGCAGTGAAGGTCCCGGGGAGCTGTTTTTT
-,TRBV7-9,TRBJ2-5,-,CASSLVPIQETQYF,TGTGCCAGCAGCTTAGTTCCCATTCAAGAGACCCAGTACTTC
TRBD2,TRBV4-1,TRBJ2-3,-,CASSQEVTAGVPSTDTQYF,TGCGCCAGCAGCCAAGAAGTGACAGCGGGAGTTCCGAGCACAGATACGCAGTATTTT
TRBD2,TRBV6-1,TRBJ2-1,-,CASSEVATSGRYNEQFF,TGTGCCAGCAGTGAAGTGGCGACTAGCGGGAGATACAATGAGCAGTTCTTC
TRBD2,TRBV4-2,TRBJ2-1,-,CASSQGGSSEQFF,TGTGCCAGCAGCCAGGGAGGGTCGAGTGAGCAGTTCTTC
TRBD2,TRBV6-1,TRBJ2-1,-,CASSELPPGGTAYNEQFF,TGTGCCAGCAGTGAACTCCCCCCGGGAGGGACGGCCTACAATGAGCAGTTCTTC
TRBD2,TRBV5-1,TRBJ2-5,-,CASSLEEGGETQYF,TGCGCCAGCAGCTTGGAGGAGGGAGGGGAGACCCAGTACTTC
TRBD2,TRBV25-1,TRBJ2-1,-,CASSEYVSGTYNEQFF,TGTGCCAGCAGTGAATATGTTAGCGGGACCTACAATGAGCAGTTCTTC
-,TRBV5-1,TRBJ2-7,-,CASRPLQGYEQYF,TGCGCCAGCAGACCACTCCAGGGTTACGAGCAGTACTTC
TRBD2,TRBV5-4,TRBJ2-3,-,CASSSTSGRWDTQYF,TGTGCCAGCAGCTCGACTAGCGGGAGGTGGGATACGCAGTATTTT
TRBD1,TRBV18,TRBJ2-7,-,CASSRDRVEEQYF,TGTGCCAGCTCGCGGGACAGGGTGGAGGAGCAGTACTTC
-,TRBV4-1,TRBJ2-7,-,CASSQEQSGTQTFYEQYF,TGCGCCAGCAGCCAAGAACAGTCCGGGACTCAAACTTTCTACGAGCAGTACTTC
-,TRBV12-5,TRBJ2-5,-,CASGSGVAAQETQYF,TGTGCTAGTGGCTCCGGTGTGGCAGCACAAGAGACCCAGTACTTC
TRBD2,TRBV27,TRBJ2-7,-,CASRPGGSNYEQYF,TGTGCCAGCAGGCCCGGCGGGAGTAACTACGAGCAGTACTTC
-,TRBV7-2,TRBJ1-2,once,CASSWASSGYTF,TGTGCCAGCAGCTGGGCTTCGAGTGGCTACACCTTC
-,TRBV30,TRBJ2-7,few,CAWSIQLYEQYF,TGTGCCTGGAGTATACAGTTATACGAGCAGTACTTC
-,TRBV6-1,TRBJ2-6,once,CASTGSGANVLTF,TGTGCCAGCACGGGCTCTGGGGCCAACGTCCTGACTTTC
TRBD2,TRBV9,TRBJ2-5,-,CASSVGGGTTQETQYF,TGTGCCAGCAGCGTAGGTGGAGGGACTACGCAAGAGACCCAGTACTTC
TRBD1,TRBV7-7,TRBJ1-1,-,CASSPRTGGRAFF,TGTGCTAGCAGCCCCCGGACAGGGGGCAGGGCTTTCTTT
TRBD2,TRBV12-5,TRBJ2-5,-,CASGFGGSQETQYF,TGTGCTAGTGGTTTCGGCGGGAGCCAAGAGACCCAGTACTTC
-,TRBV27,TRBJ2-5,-,CASSSTVKETQYF,TGTGCCAGCAGTTCAACGGTGAAGGAGACCCAGTACTTC